The entry below describes one TCR beta chain. Its antigen is currently unknown. Profiling relied on immunoSEQ multiplex PCR, and the TCRdb table lists in-frame clones only, not all of them. The sample lists approximately 67,000 clones, around 84% occurring once. This entry comes from a study of cytotoxic CD8 clonotypes in ibrutinib-treated CLL. This CDR3 comprises 14 residues. Germline CDR1 reads LNHDA; CDR2 reads SQIVND (reference sequence). Trimming cost V 8 bases and J 0 bases; bases outside gene matches: 7. Notes on the study in general: Baseline values of clonality outstripped age-matched healthy donors and followed circulating CD8+ T-cell counts. Treatment saw public clonotypes, which were uncommon, either contract or stay stable.

The V and J genes are TRBV19 and TRBJ2-7; 7 bases line up with TRBD1. Here the sequenced sample was PBMCs, taken at disease progression, from a patient treated with ibrutinib. This TCR came from a human donor with chronic lymphocytic leukemia. The CDR3: CASARQGSSYEQYF. The CDR3 DNA reads as TGTGCCAGTGCGCGACAGGGTAGCTCCTACGAGCAGTACTTC.